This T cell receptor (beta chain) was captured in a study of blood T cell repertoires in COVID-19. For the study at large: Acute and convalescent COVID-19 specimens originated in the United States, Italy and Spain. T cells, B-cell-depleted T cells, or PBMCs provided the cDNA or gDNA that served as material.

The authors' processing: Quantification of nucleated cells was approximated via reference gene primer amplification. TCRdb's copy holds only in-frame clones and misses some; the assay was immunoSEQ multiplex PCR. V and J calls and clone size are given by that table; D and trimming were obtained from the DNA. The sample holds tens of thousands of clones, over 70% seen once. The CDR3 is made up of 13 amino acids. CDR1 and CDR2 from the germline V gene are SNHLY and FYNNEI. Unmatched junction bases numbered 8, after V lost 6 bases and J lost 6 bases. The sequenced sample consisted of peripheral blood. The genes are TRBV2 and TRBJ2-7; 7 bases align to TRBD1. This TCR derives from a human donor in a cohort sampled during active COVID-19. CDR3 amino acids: CASSHDREGEQYF. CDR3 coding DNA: TGTGCCAGCAGCCACGACAGGGAAGGCGAGCAGTACTTC.